Below, 29 T cell receptor beta chains from the same sample are listed, as sequenced in a study of T cell responses to AZD1222 COVID-19 vaccine. The table came from immunoSEQ multiplex PCR; TCRdb's copy has only in-frame clones and leaves some out. The profile shows tens of thousands of clones, approximately 89% of them singletons. The sequences come from peripheral blood, collected 28 days after the second AZD1222 dose. These receptors were taken from an adult who received the AZD1222 COVID-19 vaccine.

A remark on this clone: Other DNA sequences in the sample encode the same CDR3. The chain carries TRBV27 and TRBJ2-5, with D uncertain. CDR3 size: 11 residues. Germline loops: CDR1 MNHEY, CDR2 SMNVEV (reference sequence). With 3 bases removed from V and 5 bases from J, the gap between germline ends came to 4 bases. CDR3 protein: CASSLGETQYF. The CDR3 DNA reads TGTGCCAGCAGTTTGGGGGAGACCCAGTACTTC.

The chain combines TRBV2 with TRBJ2-7, with D perhaps matching TRBD2 (6 bases). The CDR3 totals 13 residues. V was trimmed by 6 bases and J by 7 bases, leaving 16 bases between them. CDR1 and CDR2 from the germline V gene are SNHLY and FYNNEI. The DNA of the CDR3 is TGTGCCAGCAGATCCGGGGGACGTCCGGAGCAGTACGTC. It yields the protein CASRSGGRPEQYV.

The V call is TRBV4-1, the J call TRBJ1-3; D might be TRBD1 (6 bases). V was pared by 0 bases and J by 4 bases, with 10 bases between. Germline V gives CDR1 MGHRA, CDR2 YSYEKL. The CDR3 is 15 residues long. CDR3 residues: CASSQDHREGNTIYF. CDR3 nucleotides: TGCGCCAGCAGCCAAGACCACAGGGAGGGAAACACCATATATTTT.

The CDR3 loop is CASSTPGDEQYF. The CDR3 coding sequence is TGTGCCAGTAGTACGCCGGGGGACGAGCAGTACTTC. The rearrangement uses TRBV19 and TRBJ2-7; possibly TRBD2 for D (6 bases). CDR3 length: 12 amino acids. V was pared by 4 bases and J by 5 bases, with 9 bases between. Germline V gene data show CDR1 as LNHDA and CDR2 as SQIVND (reference sequence).

CDR3 DNA: TGCAGCGTTGTTGGGACTCAAGGAAACACCATATATTTT. It yields the protein CSVVGTQGNTIYF. The V call is TRBV29-1, the J call TRBJ1-3, with D maybe TRBD1 (5 bases). CDR1 SQVTM and CDR2 ANQGSEA come from the germline V gene. V was trimmed by 4 bases and J by 4 bases, leaving 11 bases between them. The CDR3 sequence is 13 residues long.

V is TRBV27 and J is TRBJ2-7; D is possibly TRBD2 (6 bases). V was clipped by 5 bases and J by 6 bases, with 17 bases between them. Germline lookup yields CDR1 MNHEY and CDR2 SMNVEV (reference sequence). The CDR3 has 14 amino acids. The CDR3 loop is CASSATVMGGEQYF. CDR3 bases: TGTGCCAGCAGTGCAACTGTTATGGGAGGCGAGCAGTACTTC.

The J gene is TRBJ1-1, the V gene TRBV9; D is undetermined. With 0 bases removed from V and 9 bases from J, the gap between germline ends came to 15 bases. Germline CDR1 SGDLS, CDR2 YYNGEE. This CDR3 has 14 amino acids. Here the CDR3 reads CASSVEVSPGKAFF. The CDR3 nucleotides read TGTGCCAGCAGCGTAGAAGTGTCGCCCGGAAAAGCTTTCTTT.

CDR3 bases: TGCGCCAGCAGCTTAGCGGAAGTTAGCACAGATACGCAGTATTTT. Its protein is CASSLAEVSTDTQYF. This chain links TRBV5-1 with TRBJ2-3; weak D call: TRBD2 (5 bases). This CDR3 has 15 residues. The germline V gene has CDR1 SGHRS and CDR2 YFSETQ. V was shortened by 2 bases and J by 0 bases, with 10 bases between the two germline ends.

The chain employs TRBV5-5 and TRBJ1-1, with 9 bases aligning to TRBD1. The germline gives CDR1 SGHKS, CDR2 YYEKEE (reference sequence). V lost 5 bases to trimming and J lost 4 bases; unmatched junction nucleotides: 9. The CDR3 loop spans 15 amino acids. The CDR3 loop reads CASRHPGQGVTEAFF. The CDR3 DNA reads TGTGCCAGCAGGCATCCGGGACAGGGTGTCACTGAAGCTTTCTTT. Drawing the rest from reference TRBV5-5 and TRBJ1-1, the complete variable domain is DAGVTQSPTHLIKTRGQQVTLRCSPISGHKSVSWYQQVLGQGPQFIFQYYEKEERGRGNFPDRFSARQFPNYSSELNVNALLLGDSALYLCASRHPGQGVTEAFFGQGTRLTVV.

The chain joins TRBV6-1 to TRBJ1-2; the D gene is possibly TRBD1 (6 bases). Between the trimmed V and J ends, which lost 2 bases and 4 bases, there was a span of 14 bases. This CDR3 spans 15 amino acids. The germline V gene encodes CDR1 MNHNS and CDR2 SASEGT. CDR3 residues: CASSEFGGGGYGYTF. The CDR3 coding sequence is TGTGCCAGCAGTGAATTTGGAGGGGGGGGCTATGGCTACACCTTC.

The chain combines TRBV5-1 with TRBJ2-5; 10 bases agree with TRBD2. This CDR3 has 14 amino acids. Germline CDR1 is SGHRS and CDR2 is YFSETQ. V lost 6 bases, J lost 5 bases, and 7 bases stayed unmatched. The CDR3 sequence is CASNSGGPYETQYF. In nucleotides, the CDR3 is TGCGCCAGCAATAGCGGGGGGCCTTATGAGACCCAGTACTTC.

The chain employs TRBV9 and TRBJ1-4; D may be TRBD1 (5 bases). There are 15 residues in the CDR3. The germline V gene encodes CDR1 SGDLS and CDR2 YYNGEE. Deletions cut 3 bases from V and 6 bases from J, with 15 bases between. The DNA for the CDR3 is TGTGCCAGCAGCGACGGGGGGTCGTTGGATGAAAAACTGTTTTTT. Its protein product is CASSDGGSLDEKLFF.

The chain joins TRBV11-3 to TRBJ2-2, with no clear D. The CDR3 spans 15 residues. V was pared by 0 bases and J by 4 bases, with 9 bases between. Per germline, CDR1 SGHNT and CDR2 YENEEA. This chain's CDR3 is CASSLEVRTTGELFF. For the CDR3, the DNA is TGTGCCAGCAGCTTAGAGGTCAGAACCACCGGGGAGCTGTTTTTT.

The genes are TRBV12-3 or TRBV12-4 and TRBJ2-7; tentative D call: TRBD2 (6 bases). Trimming left V 4 bases short and J 4 bases short, with 11 bases between. This CDR3 is built from 13 residues. This CDR3 reads CASSSGLIYEQYF. DNA of the CDR3: TGTGCCAGCAGTTCGGGACTGATTTACGAGCAGTACTTC.

The chain uses TRBV11-2 and TRBJ2-7, with unresolved D. CDR1 and CDR2 (germline): SGHAT, FQNNGV. CDR3 size: 16 residues. V was clipped by 5 bases and J by 0 bases, with 17 bases between them. The CDR3: CASSPLTRMTSYEQYF. As DNA, the CDR3 is TGTGCCAGCAGCCCCCTAACTCGGATGACCTCCTACGAGCAGTACTTC.

This clone was seen just once. The chain carries TRBV27 and TRBJ1-2, with TRBD1 as a possible D gene (5 bases). Germline V gives CDR1 MNHEY, CDR2 SMNVEV (reference sequence). Trimming pared 4 bases from V and 6 bases from J, leaving 15 bases between. This CDR3 has 14 residues. The CDR3 nucleotides are TGTGCCAGCAGTTGGGGGGGGGAAGGGGATGGCTACACCTTC. Its protein is CASSWGGEGDGYTF.

The chain employs TRBV10-3 and TRBJ1-2; D is perhaps TRBD1 (5 bases). In germline, CDR1 is ENHRY, CDR2 SYGVKD. V lost 0 bases, J lost 2 bases, and 13 bases lay in between. This CDR3 is 16 amino acids long. CDR3 protein: CAISESVTGRNYGYTF. CDR3 in DNA: TGTGCCATCAGTGAGTCGGTTACAGGAAGAAACTATGGCTACACCTTC.

V usage is TRBV14 and J usage is TRBJ2-7; D gene unclear. Trimming stripped 0 bases from V and 4 bases from J, with 10 bases between. This CDR3 spans 14 amino acids. Per the germline V gene, CDR1 is SGHDN and CDR2 is FVKESK. CDR3 nucleotides: TGTGCCAGCAGCCAAGAACCCGCACATTACGAGCAGTACGTC. Its translation is CASSQEPAHYEQYV.

This chain connects TRBV28 to TRBJ2-7; 7 bases fit TRBD1. V shed 7 bases, J shed 4 bases, and the junction held 7 bases outside the gene matches. The germline V gene has CDR1 MDHEN and CDR2 SYDVKM. The CDR3 has 13 residues. DNA for the CDR3: TGTGCCAGCAAAAGGGGGCCTTCTTACGAGCAGTACTTC. Protein sequence: CASKRGPSYEQYF.

CDR3 sequence (DNA): TGTGCCAGCAGCACAGGGCCTTCGGGTGAGCAGTTCTTC. Protein product: CASSTGPSGEQFF. The chain has TRBV21-1 and TRBJ2-1; TRBD1, the table's D call, lacks a check against the DNA. TRBV21-1 is annotated as a pseudogene. CDR3 length equals 13 residues.

The V gene is TRBV9, the J gene TRBJ1-3, with 8 bases fitting TRBD1. This CDR3 has 16 amino acids. The germline V gene encodes CDR1 SGDLS and CDR2 YYNGEE. V gave up 0 bases and J gave up 4 bases; unmatched junction bases: 6. In DNA, the CDR3 is TGTGCCAGCAGCGTAGGGCAGGGGGCGACGGGAAACACCATATATTTT. It specifies CASSVGQGATGNTIYF.

V is TRBV25-1 and J is TRBJ1-3, with a weak D call TRBD1 (5 bases). The CDR3 sequence is 13 residues long. V lost 2 bases and J lost 7, with 9 bases in between. Germline V gene sequence: CDR1 MGHDK, CDR2 SYGVNS. This CDR3 reads CASSEEWGNTIYF. The CDR3 DNA follows: TGTGCCAGCAGTGAAGAATGGGGCAACACCATATATTTT.

The V and J genes are TRBV28 and TRBJ1-2; no firm D call. Between the trimmed V and J ends, which lost 8 bases and 5 bases, there was a span of 12 bases. The CDR3 has 12 residues. Germline CDR1 is MDHEN and CDR2 is SYDVKM. CDR3 protein: CASGKDSYGYTF. The CDR3 DNA reads as TGTGCCAGCGGAAAGGACTCTTATGGCTACACCTTC.

This chain links TRBV9 with TRBJ2-5; D gene uncertain. Germline CDR1 reads SGDLS; CDR2 reads YYNGEE. The CDR3 has 13 amino acids. V lost 1 base to trimming and J lost 5 bases, with 9 bases between them. This chain's CDR3 is CASSVSSFETQYF. DNA of the CDR3: TGTGCCAGCAGCGTATCAAGTTTCGAGACCCAGTACTTC.

The chain is built from TRBV7-8 and TRBJ1-1; D is unclear. Germline V CDR1 and CDR2: SGHVS, FQNEAQ. Trimming removed 5 bases from V and 1 base from J, with 11 bases in between. CDR3 size: 14 residues. CDR3 protein: CASSNPDGNTEAFF. The CDR3 DNA reads TGTGCCAGCAGCAATCCGGACGGGAACACTGAAGCTTTCTTT.

The chain couples TRBV4-1 to TRBJ1-2; D possibly corresponds to TRBD1 (5 bases). Trimming shortened V by 4 bases and J by 8 bases, and 17 bases separated the two germline ends. The CDR3 has 14 amino acids. Per germline, CDR1 MGHRA and CDR2 YSYEKL. CDR3 protein: CASSPEIARVGYTF. The CDR3 bases are TGCGCCAGCAGCCCTGAGATAGCCAGGGTCGGCTACACCTTC.

The chain recombines TRBV6-5 with TRBJ2-3; no firm D call. V lost 4 bases and J lost 2, with 16 bases in between. CDR3 size: 16 residues. Germline loops: CDR1 MNHEY, CDR2 SVGAGI. The chain's CDR3 is CASSSVIMLHTDTQYF. The CDR3 bases are TGTGCCAGCAGTTCCGTCATTATGCTTCACACAGATACGCAGTATTTT.

This clone showed up just once. The chain is built from TRBV4-1 and TRBJ2-5, with TRBD2 matching 11 bases. Germline V lookup: CDR1 MGHRA, CDR2 YSYEKL. The J segment lost 5 bases and the V segment lost 4 bases, leaving 9 bases of the junction unmatched. This CDR3 comprises 16 residues. In DNA, the CDR3 is TGCGCCAGCAGCCGTTTACTAGCGGGGGCAGGGGAGACCCAGTACTTC. Its protein product is CASSRLLAGAGETQYF.

The chain has TRBV3-1 (or the pseudogene TRBV3-2) and TRBJ1-3; D is ambiguous. Germline V gene lookup returns CDR1 LGHDT and CDR2 YNNKEL (reference sequence). Between the trimmed V and J ends, which lost 6 bases and 0 bases, there was a span of 12 bases. This CDR3 has 15 residues. CDR3 protein: CASRRSSGSGNTIYF. The CDR3 DNA is TGTGCCAGCAGGCGGTCGAGTGGCTCTGGAAACACCATATATTTT.